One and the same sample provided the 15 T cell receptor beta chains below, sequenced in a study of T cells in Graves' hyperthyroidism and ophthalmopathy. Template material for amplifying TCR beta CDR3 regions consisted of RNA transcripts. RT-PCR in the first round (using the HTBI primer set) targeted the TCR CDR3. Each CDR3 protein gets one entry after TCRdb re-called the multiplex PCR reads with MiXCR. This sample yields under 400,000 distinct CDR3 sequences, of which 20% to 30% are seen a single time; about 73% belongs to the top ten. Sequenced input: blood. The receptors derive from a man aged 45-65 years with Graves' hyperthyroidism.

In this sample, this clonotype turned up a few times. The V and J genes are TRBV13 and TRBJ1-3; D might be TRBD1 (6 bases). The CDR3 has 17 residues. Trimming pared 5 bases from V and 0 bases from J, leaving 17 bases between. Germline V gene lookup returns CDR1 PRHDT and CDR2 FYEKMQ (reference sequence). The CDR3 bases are TGTGCCAGCAGCCCAACAGGGTGGGGAAACTCTGGAAACACCATATATTTT. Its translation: CASSPTGWGNSGNTIYF.

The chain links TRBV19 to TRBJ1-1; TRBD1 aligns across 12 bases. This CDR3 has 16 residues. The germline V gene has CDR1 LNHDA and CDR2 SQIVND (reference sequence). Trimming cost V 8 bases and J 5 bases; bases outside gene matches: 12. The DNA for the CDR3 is TGTGCCAGTCTTTCCGGGACAGGGGGCTGGGGAACTGAAGCTTTCTTT. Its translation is CASLSGTGGWGTEAFF.

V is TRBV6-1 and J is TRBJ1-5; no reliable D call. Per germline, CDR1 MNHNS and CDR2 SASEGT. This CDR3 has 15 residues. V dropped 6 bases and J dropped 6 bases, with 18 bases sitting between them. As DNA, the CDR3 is TGTGCCAGCAGCCCGTCGACAACGCGGAGTCAGCCCCAGCATTTT. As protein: CASSPSTTRSQPQHF.

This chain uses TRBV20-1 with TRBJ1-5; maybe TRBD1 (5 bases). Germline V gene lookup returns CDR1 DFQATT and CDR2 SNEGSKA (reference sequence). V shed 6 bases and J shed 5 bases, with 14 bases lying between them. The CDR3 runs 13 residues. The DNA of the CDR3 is TGCAGTGCCAAATACCGGGGGGATCAGCCCCAGCATTTT. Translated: CSAKYRGDQPQHF.

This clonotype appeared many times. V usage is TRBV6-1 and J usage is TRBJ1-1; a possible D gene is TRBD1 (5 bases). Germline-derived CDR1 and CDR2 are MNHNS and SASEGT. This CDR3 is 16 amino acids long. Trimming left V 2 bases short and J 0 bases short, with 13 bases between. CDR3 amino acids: CASSEPRRGVNTEAFF. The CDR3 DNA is TGTGCCAGCAGTGAACCGAGGCGAGGGGTGAACACTGAAGCTTTCTTT.

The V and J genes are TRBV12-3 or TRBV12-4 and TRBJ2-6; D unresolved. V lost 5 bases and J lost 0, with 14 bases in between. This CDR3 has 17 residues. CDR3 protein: CASSTGPRNSGANVLTF. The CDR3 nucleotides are TGTGCCAGCAGTACCGGACCGAGAAACTCTGGGGCCAACGTCCTGACTTTC.

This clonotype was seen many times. CDR3 in DNA: TGTGCCAGCAGCTACTCGACTAGCGGTTCCTACGAGCAGTACTTC. Amino acid sequence: CASSYSTSGSYEQYF. The chain uses TRBV5-5 and TRBJ2-7; TRBD2 matches 9 bases. V lost 3 bases to trimming and J lost 1 base; unmatched junction nucleotides: 5. Germline CDR1 SGHKS, CDR2 YYEKEE (reference sequence). The CDR3 runs to 15 residues.

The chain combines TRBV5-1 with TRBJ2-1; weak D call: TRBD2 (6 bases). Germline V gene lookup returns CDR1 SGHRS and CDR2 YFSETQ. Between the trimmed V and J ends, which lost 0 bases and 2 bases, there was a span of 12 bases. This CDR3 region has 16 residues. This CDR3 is CASSLVASETYNEQFF. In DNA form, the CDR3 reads TGCGCCAGCAGCTTGGTGGCTAGCGAGACCTACAATGAGCAGTTCTTC.

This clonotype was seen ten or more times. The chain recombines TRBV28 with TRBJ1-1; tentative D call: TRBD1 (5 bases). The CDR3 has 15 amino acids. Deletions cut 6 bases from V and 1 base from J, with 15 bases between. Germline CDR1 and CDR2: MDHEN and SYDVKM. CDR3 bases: TGTGCCAGCAGCCCGGAACCCGGGGGGAACACTGAAGCTTTCTTT. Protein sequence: CASSPEPGGNTEAFF.

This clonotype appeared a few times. The CDR3, as DNA: TGTGCCACCAGTGAGTTAGGAGGGGGCCCTAGCACAGATACGCAGTATTTT. This translates into CATSELGGGPSTDTQYF. This rearrangement joins TRBV24-1 to TRBJ2-3, with a weak D call TRBD1 (7 bases). Germline V CDR1 and CDR2: KGHDR, SFDVKD. The CDR3 consists of 17 residues. Trimming shortened V by 4 bases and J by 0 bases, and 16 bases separated the two germline ends.

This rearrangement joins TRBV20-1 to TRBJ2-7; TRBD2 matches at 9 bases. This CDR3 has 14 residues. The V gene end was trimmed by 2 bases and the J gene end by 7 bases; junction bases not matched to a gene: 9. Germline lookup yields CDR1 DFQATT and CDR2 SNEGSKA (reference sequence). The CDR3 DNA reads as TGCAGTGCTAGAAACATAGCGGGAGTAGGAGAGCAGTACTTC. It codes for CSARNIAGVGEQYF.

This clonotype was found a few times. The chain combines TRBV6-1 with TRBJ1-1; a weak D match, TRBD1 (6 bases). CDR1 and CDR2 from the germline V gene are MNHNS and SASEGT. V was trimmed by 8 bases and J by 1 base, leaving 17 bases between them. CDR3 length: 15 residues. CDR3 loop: CASGGGLRTNTEAFF. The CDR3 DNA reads TGTGCCAGCGGCGGGGGGCTTAGAACGAACACTGAAGCTTTCTTT.

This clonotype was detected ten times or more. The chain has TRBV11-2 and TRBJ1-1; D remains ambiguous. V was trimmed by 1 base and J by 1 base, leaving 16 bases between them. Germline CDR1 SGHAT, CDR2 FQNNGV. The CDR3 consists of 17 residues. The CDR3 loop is CASSLAGKGLKNTEAFF. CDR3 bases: TGTGCCAGCAGCTTAGCTGGAAAGGGTCTAAAGAACACTGAAGCTTTCTTT.

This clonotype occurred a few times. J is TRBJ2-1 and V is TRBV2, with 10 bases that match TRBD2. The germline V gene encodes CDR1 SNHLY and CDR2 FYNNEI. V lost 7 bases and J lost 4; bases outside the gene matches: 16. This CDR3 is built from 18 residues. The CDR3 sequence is CASKDPIATSGVYNEQFF. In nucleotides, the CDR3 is TGTGCCAGCAAGGATCCGATAGCCACTAGCGGGGTTTACAATGAGCAGTTCTTC.

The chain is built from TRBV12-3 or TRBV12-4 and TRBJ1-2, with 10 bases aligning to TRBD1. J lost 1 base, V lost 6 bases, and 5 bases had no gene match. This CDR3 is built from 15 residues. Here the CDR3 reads CASRDRDRGNYGYTF. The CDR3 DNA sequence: TGTGCCAGCAGAGACCGGGACAGGGGTAACTATGGCTACACCTTC.